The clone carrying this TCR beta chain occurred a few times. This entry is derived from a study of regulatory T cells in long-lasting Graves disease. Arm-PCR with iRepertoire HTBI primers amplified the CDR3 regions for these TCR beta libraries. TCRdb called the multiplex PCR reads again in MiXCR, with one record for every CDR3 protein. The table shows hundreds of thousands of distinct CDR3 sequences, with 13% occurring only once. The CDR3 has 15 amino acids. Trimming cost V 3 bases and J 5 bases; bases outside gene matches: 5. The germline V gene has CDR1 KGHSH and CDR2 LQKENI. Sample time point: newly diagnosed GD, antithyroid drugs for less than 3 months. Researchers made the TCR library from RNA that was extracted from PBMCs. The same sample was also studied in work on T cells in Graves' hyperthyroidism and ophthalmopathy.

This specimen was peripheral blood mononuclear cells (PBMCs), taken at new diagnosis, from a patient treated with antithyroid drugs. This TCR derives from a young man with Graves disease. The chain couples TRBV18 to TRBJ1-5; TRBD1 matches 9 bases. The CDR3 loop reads CASSPWTGADQPQHF. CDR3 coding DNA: TGTGCCAGCTCACCCTGGACAGGGGCCGATCAGCCCCAGCATTTT.